The sequence of this T cell receptor (beta chain) was determined in a study of T cell changes during pregnancy in multiple sclerosis. Profiling relied on immunoSEQ multiplex PCR, and the TCRdb table lists in-frame clones only, not all of them. The repertoire holds 65,000 to 85,000 clones, with about 90% as singletons. Trimming took 3 bases from V and 3 from J; bases not matched to a gene: 15. Germline V lookup: CDR1 MNHEY, CDR2 SMNVEV (reference sequence). CDR3 size: 19 residues. The origin of this receptor is a female donor with multiple sclerosis, enrolled in a pregnancy study. The chain couples TRBV27 to TRBJ1-5; TRBD1 aligns across 9 bases. The sequencing used CD4+ T cells from peripheral blood mononuclear cells, collected after pregnancy. In DNA form, the CDR3 reads TGTGCCAGCAGTTTCCCCCGACGAATCAGGACAGGGGTCAATCAGCCCCAGCATTTT. Its translation: CASSFPRRIRTGVNQPQHF.